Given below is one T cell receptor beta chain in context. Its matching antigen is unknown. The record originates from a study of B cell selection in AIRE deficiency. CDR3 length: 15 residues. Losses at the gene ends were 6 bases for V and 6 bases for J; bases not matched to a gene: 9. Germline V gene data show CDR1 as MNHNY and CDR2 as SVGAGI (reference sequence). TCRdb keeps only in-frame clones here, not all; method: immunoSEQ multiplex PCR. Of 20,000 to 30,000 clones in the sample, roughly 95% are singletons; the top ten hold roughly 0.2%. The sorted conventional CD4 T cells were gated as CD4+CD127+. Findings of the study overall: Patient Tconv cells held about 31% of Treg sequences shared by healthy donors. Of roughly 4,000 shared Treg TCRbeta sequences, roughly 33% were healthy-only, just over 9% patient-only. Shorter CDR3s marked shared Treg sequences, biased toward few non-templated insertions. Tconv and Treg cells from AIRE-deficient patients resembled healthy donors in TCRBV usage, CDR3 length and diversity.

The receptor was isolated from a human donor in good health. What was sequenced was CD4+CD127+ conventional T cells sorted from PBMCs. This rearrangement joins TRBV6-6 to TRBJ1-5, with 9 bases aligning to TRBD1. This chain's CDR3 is CASSEGQGRSQPQHF. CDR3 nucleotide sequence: TGTGCCAGCAGCGAAGGACAGGGGAGAAGTCAGCCCCAGCATTTT.